This TCR beta chain was retrieved from a study of cytomegalovirus exposure and HLA in healthy donors. The CDR3 has 15 residues. Germline V gene data show CDR1 as MNHEY and CDR2 as SVGAGI. The ends lost 0 bases at V and 5 bases at J; junction bases unmatched: 4. PCR primers comprised 60 Vbeta and 13 Jbeta primers. The data were produced by immunoSEQ multiplex PCR, yet TCRdb's version contains in-frame clones alone and is incomplete. The table includes some 150,000 clones, roughly three quarters detected once. Healthy individuals who donated bone marrow served as the donors. The sequenced material came from PBMCs. The TCR sequence derives from a woman aged 40 to 55 in good health and CMV-seropositive. The J gene is TRBJ1-2, the V gene TRBV6-5; 9 positions match TRBD1. The CDR3 coding sequence is TGTGCCAGCAGTTACTCCGGGACAGGGACTTATGGCTACACCTTC. It is translated as CASSYSGTGTYGYTF.